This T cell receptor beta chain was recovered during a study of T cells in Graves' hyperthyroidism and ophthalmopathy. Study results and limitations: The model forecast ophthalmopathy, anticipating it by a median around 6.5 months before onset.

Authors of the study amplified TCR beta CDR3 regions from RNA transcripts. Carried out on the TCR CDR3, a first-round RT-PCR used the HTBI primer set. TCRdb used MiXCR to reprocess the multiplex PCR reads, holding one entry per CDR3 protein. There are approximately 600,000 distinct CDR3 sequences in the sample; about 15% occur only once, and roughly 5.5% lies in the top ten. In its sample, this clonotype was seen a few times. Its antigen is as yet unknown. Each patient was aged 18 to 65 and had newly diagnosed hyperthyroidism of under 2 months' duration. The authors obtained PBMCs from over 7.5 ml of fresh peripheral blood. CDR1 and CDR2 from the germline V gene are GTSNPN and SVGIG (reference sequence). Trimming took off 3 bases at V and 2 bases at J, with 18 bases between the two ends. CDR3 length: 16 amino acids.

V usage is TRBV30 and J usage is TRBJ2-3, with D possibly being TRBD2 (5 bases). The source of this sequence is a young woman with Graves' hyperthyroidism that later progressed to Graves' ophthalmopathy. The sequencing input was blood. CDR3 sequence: CAWRGFRMGDTDTQYF. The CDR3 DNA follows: TGTGCCTGGAGGGGGTTTCGTATGGGAGACACAGATACGCAGTATTTT.